Listed below are T cell receptor beta chains from one sample, sequenced in a study of vaccination and CD4 T cells after COVID-19. The antigens these receptors bind are not known. TCRdb reprocessed the PCR reads via MiXCR and lists one record per CDR3 protein. The sample lists about 12,000 distinct CDR3 sequences, about 29% occurring once. The specimen was cultured CD4+ T cells from blood. The receptors come from a human donor with COVID-19. Both conserved end residues are part of each CDR3. Not every row has a clone size; where given, it reads once, few, many or a size class.

V gene	clone size	CDR3 protein
TRBV14	NA	CASSSGLATEAFF
TRBV7-3	few	CASSLVGGRGSMASTDTQYF
TRBV20-1	few	CSARDFRVNEKLFF
TRBV2	few	CASSAGTRMYEQYF
TRBV6-2/TRBV6-3	NA	CASSPTGLEQYF
TRBV6-1	few	CASRQGINQPQHF
TRBV5-1	NA	CASSSGSDGELFF
TRBV6-5	few	CASSYSLATGNTIYF
TRBV19	few	CASSIGGIPPDQPQHF
TRBV6-1	NA	CASTPAASTKNIQYF
TRBV21-1	NA	CASRDRDTQYF
TRBV2	NA	CASGTDRDQPQHF
TRBV19	few	CASSIQGQGGETQYF
TRBV24-1	NA	CATSQISTDTQYF
TRBV5-1	NA	CASSLVAAENKETQYF
TRBV7-3	NA	CASSLKIGGADTQYF
TRBV6-1	few	CASWVGGASYNEQFF
TRBV27	few	CASSLSGGAGSETQYF
TRBV6-5	NA	CASSYSISSRENTESFF
TRBV7-2	few	CASSLTPTGLSNYGYTF
TRBV11-3	few	CASSFGGGTSVETQYF
TRBV12-3/TRBV12-4	NA	CASSGDGARIINYGYTF
TRBV19	NA	CASTPQGHEKLFF
TRBV7-2	NA	CASSVTTGANQPQHF
TRBV7-8	NA	CASRSIAGRHPTKETQYF
TRBV28	NA	CASSFTGSYGYTF
TRBV20-1	NA	CSAHRPLADTDTQYF
TRBV24-1	NA	CATSEVREQADTQYF
TRBV5-1	few	CASSSGLPNTEAFF
TRBV7-2	NA	CASSPDSTNPYEQYF
TRBV21-1	few	CAGGRMTDYLVKQYF
TRBV6-1	NA	CASSEVTGVDGYTF
TRBV12-3/TRBV12-4	NA	CASRKEGAPDTEAFF
TRBV20-1	medium-sized	CSAREPGQNQPQHF
TRBV6-5	few	CASSYYGAQPGNTIYF
TRBV5-1	once	CASSDSSGADTQYF
TRBV2	NA	CASSPGPARGKLFF
TRBV6-2/TRBV6-3	NA	CASSPRFRGGEETQYF
TRBV11-2	NA	CASSLDWGTQYF
TRBV30	NA	CAWKGGSETQYF
TRBV6-2/TRBV6-3	NA	CASSYRDRSKSNQPQHF
TRBV20-1	few	CSARDPGGTNTEAFF
TRBV20-1	NA	CSATRLRGGTTDTQYF
TRBV18	few	CASSPIQGGSEAFF
TRBV20-1	few	CSASMSRDNTGELFF
TRBV7-9	few	CASSQQGSTDTQYF
TRBV14	once	CASSQMRGLNNEKLFF
TRBV4-2	NA	CASSHRNRDIDQPQHF
TRBV27	NA	CASRSAAGDNYEQYF
TRBV6-1	few	CASSEWKTQYF
TRBV11-3	few	CASSLDLKGTGDTEAFF
TRBV6-1	NA	CASRLVWQDTEAFF
TRBV27	few	CASRMTGGNSPLHF
TRBV6-5	once	CASSWTGADQSQHF
TRBV27	few	CASSKWGGGEADTQYF